This T cell receptor (beta chain) was captured by sequencing in a study of blood T cell repertoires in COVID-19. The germline V gene has CDR1 MGHRA and CDR2 YSYEKL. The CDR3 runs 17 residues. The V segment lost 1 base and the J segment 4 bases; nucleotides outside the gene matches: 10. Generated by immunoSEQ multiplex PCR, the TCRdb table keeps only in-frame clones and is missing some. The data hold 250,000 or so clones, with around four fifths observed a single time. The chain has TRBV4-1 and TRBJ2-1; 7 bases align to TRBD2. Sequencing was carried out using peripheral blood. The sequence was collected from a woman aged 60 to 75 with active or convalescent COVID-19. CDR3 in amino acids: CASSQVPGGGNYNEQFF. The CDR3 DNA reads as TGCGCCAGCAGCCAAGTTCCTGGCGGGGGTAATTACAATGAGCAGTTCTTC.